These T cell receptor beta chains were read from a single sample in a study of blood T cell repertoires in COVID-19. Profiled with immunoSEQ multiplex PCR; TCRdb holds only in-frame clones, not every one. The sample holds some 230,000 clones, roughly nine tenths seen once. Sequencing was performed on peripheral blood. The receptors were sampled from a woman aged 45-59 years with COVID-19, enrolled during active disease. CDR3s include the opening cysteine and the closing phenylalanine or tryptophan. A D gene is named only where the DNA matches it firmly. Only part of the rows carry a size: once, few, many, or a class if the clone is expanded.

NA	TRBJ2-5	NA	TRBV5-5	CASSLVAETQYF	TGTGCCAGCAGCTTGGTAGCGGAGACCCAGTACTTC
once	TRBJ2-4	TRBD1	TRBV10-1	CASSAGQGARWAKNIQYF	TGCGCCAGCAGTGCGGGACAGGGGGCGAGGTGGGCCAAAAACATTCAGTACTTC
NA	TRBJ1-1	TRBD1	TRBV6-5	CASSYQQGADTEAFF	TGTGCCAGCAGTTACCAACAGGGGGCCGACACTGAAGCTTTCTTT
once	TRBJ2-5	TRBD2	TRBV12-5	CASGLATSGGETQYF	TGTGCTAGTGGTTTGGCTACTAGCGGGGGAGAGACCCAGTACTTC
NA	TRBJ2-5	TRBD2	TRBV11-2	CASSAGLAGGRETQYF	TGTGCCAGCAGCGCCGGCCTAGCGGGGGGCCGGGAGACCCAGTACTTC
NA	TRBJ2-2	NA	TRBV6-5	CASSRSDLNTGELFF	TGTGCCAGTTCCCGATCGGACTTGAACACCGGGGAGCTGTTTTTT
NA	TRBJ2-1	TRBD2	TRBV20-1	CSASASGGSYNEQFF	TGCAGTGCTAGTGCCAGCGGGGGGTCCTACAATGAGCAGTTCTTC
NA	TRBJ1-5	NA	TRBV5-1	CASKGQDVSNQPQHF	TGCGCCAGCAAGGGGCAGGACGTTAGCAATCAGCCCCAGCATTTT
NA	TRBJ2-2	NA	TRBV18	CASSPPTWTGELFF	TGTGCCAGCTCACCACCAACTTGGACCGGGGAGCTGTTTTTT
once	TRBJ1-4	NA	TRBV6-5	CATRGNEKLFF	TGTGCCACTCGGGGTAATGAAAAACTGTTTTTT
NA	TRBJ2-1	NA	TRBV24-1	CATSDPRQEQFF	TGTGCCACCAGTGATCCAAGACAGGAGCAGTTCTTC
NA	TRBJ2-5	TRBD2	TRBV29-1	CSVDRRGGGETQYF	TGCAGCGTTGACCGGCGGGGGGGAGGAGAGACCCAGTACTTC
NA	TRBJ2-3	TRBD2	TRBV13	CASSGLASGTDTQYF	TGTGCCAGCAGCGGACTAGCGTCGGGGACAGATACGCAGTATTTT
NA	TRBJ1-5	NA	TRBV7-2	CASSSRNLGPIRPHF	TGTGCCAGCAGCTCACGGAACTTGGGGCCTATCCGCCCGCATTTT
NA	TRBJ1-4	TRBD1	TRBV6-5	CASREDRGRREKLFF	TGTGCCAGCAGGGAGGACAGGGGGCGGCGTGAAAAACTGTTTTTT
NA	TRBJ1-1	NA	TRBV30	CAWSRGGRTEAFF	TGTGCCTGGAGTAGGGGGGGAAGAACTGAAGCTTTCTTT
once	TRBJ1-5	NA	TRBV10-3	CAISESTGSTNQPQHF	TGTGCCATCAGTGAGTCGACAGGAAGTACCAATCAGCCCCAGCATTTT
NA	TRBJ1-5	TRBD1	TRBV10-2	CASSEPGQGSNQPQHF	TGCGCCAGCAGTGAACCGGGACAGGGTAGCAATCAGCCCCAGCATTTT
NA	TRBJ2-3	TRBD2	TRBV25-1	CASSDGGGTDTQYF	TGTGCCAGCAGTGACGGGGGGGGCACAGATACGCAGTATTTT
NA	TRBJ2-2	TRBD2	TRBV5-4	CASSLGTSGELFF	TGTGCCAGCAGCTTGGGGACTAGCGGGGAGCTGTTTTTT
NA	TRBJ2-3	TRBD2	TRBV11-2	CASSFGLAVMDTQYF	TGTGCCAGCAGCTTTGGCCTAGCGGTGATGGATACGCAGTATTTT
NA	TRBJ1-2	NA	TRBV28	CASSSSRQGKAGYTF	TGTGCCAGCAGTTCGTCGAGGCAGGGAAAGGCTGGCTACACCTTC
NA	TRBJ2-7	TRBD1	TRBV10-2	CASSEIPGTGYEQYF	TGCGCCAGCAGTGAGATTCCCGGGACAGGTTACGAGCAGTACTTC
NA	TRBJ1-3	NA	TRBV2	CASSGGGFTGNTIYF	TGTGCCAGCAGTGGGGGGGGCTTTACCGGAAACACCATATATTTT
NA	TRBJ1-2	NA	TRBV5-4	CASSLIRNEVYGYTF	TGTGCCAGCAGCTTAATCAGGAATGAAGTCTATGGCTACACCTTC
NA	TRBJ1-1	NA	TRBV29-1	CSVETRGLNTEAFF	TGCAGCGTTGAAACGCGGGGACTGAACACTGAAGCTTTCTTT
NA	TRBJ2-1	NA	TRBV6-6	CASKRGGDEQFF	TGTGCCAGCAAACGAGGGGGGGATGAGCAGTTCTTC
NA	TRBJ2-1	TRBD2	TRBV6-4	CASTDRAGGLQFF	TGTGCCAGCACCGACCGGGCGGGGGGGCTTCAGTTCTTC
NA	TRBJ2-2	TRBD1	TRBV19	CASSRTGPNTGELFF	TGTGCCAGTAGTAGGACAGGGCCGAACACCGGGGAGCTGTTTTTT
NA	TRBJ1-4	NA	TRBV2	CASSLWDPQDLLRKLFF	TGTGCCAGCAGCCTTTGGGATCCACAGGACCTATTACGAAAACTGTTTTTT
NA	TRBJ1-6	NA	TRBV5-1	CASSFDGGSVSPLHF	TGCGCCAGCAGCTTCGACGGGGGTTCTGTTTCACCCCTCCACTTT
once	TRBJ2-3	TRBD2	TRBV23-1	CASSQDGTSGGVTSTDTQYF	TGCGCCAGCAGTCAGGACGGGACTAGCGGGGGAGTAACTAGCACAGATACGCAGTATTTT
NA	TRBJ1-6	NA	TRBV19	CASSTSGSPLHF	TGTGCCAGTTCCACCTCGGGTTCACCCCTCCACTTT
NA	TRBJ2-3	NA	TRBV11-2	CASTHTDTQYF	TGTGCCAGCACCCACACAGATACGCAGTATTTT
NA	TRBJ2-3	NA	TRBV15	CATSRGGGASTDTQYF	TGTGCCACCAGCAGAGGAGGGGGAGCTAGCACAGATACGCAGTATTTT
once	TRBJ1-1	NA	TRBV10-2	CASRNRGGMNTEAFF	TGCGCCAGCAGGAATCGGGGAGGAATGAACACTGAAGCTTTCTTT
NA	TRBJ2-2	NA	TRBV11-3	CASSLVRGDTGELFF	TGTGCCAGCAGCTTAGTCAGGGGAGACACCGGGGAGCTGTTTTTT
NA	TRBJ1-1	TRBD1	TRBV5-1	CASSFRTGSPEAFF	TGCGCCAGCAGCTTTAGGACAGGGTCTCCTGAAGCTTTCTTT
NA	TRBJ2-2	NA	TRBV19	CASSYLGAAGELFF	TGTGCCAGTAGTTATCTAGGGGCAGCCGGGGAGCTGTTTTTT
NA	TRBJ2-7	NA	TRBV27	CASSPAAGSSYEQYF	TGTGCCAGCAGCCCGGCGGCGGGGAGCTCCTACGAGCAGTACTTC
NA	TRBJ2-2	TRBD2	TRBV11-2	CASSLGLAGGELFF	TGTGCCAGCAGCTTGGGACTAGCCGGCGGGGAGCTGTTTTTT
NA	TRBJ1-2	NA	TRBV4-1	CASSQVRDGYTF	TGCGCCAGCAGCCAAGTCCGAGATGGCTACACCTTC
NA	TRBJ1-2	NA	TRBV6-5	CASSYDRQYGYTF	TGTGCCAGCAGTTACGACAGGCAATATGGCTACACCTTC
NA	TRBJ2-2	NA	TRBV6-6	CASSLQDTGELFF	TGTGCCAGCAGCCTACAGGACACCGGGGAGCTGTTTTTT
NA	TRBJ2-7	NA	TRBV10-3	CAITNRQLGYEQYF	TGTGCCATCACTAACAGACAACTGGGCTACGAGCAGTACTTC
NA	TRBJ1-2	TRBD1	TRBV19	CASSIDLWDRNYGYTF	TGTGCCAGTAGTATAGATCTCTGGGACAGAAACTATGGCTACACCTTC
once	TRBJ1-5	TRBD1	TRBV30	CAWCPRDRGNQPQHF	TGTGCCTGGTGCCCCCGCGACAGGGGAAATCAGCCCCAGCATTTT
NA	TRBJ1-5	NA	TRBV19	CASSISVTQPQHF	TGTGCCAGTAGTATTTCAGTCACTCAGCCCCAGCATTTT